The 22 T cell receptor beta chains in this list originate from one sample, sequenced in a study of read filtering for tumor transcriptome and immune sequencing. This library used 300 to 500 ng RNA and molecular barcoded adaptors spanning alpha/delta and beta/gamma chains. MiXCR, applied by TCRdb to the reads, yields one record per CDR3 protein. This table holds some 41,000 distinct CDR3 sequences, about an eighth found once. The sequenced material came from a population of CD138-negative cells sorted from bone marrow. Receptor source: a donor at least 40 years old with multiple myeloma.

A word on this clonotype: This sequence may be a read error, since a much larger clone differs from it by one base. CDR3 sequence (DNA): TGTGCCAGCAGTTTGAGTATGCGGGGGCAGGGGGTGCAGTCCTTC. Encoded protein: CASSLSMRGQGVQSF. J is TRBJ2-1 and V is TRBV28; D may be TRBD1 or TRBD2 (7 bases each). The germline CDR1 and CDR2 sequences are MDHEN and SYDVKM. The CDR3 loop spans 15 amino acids.

As regards this clonotype: A far larger clone is just one base off, so this is likely a read error. This sequence joins TRBV7-2 and TRBJ2-7, with D perhaps TRBD1 or TRBD2 (6 bases each). Germline CDR1 SGHTA, CDR2 FQGNSA. The CDR3 runs 14 residues. CDR3: CASSEAGGTYERYF. The CDR3 DNA reads TGTGCCAGCAGCGAAGCCGGGGGCACCTACGAGCGGTACTTC.

A word on this clonotype: This may come from a read error, since a much larger clone is one base off. V gene TRBV18 combines with J gene TRBJ1-1, with D possibly TRBD1 on 5 matching bases. Trimming removed 5 bases from V and 5 bases from J, with 15 bases in between. Per the germline V gene, CDR1 is KGHSH and CDR2 is LQKENI. CDR3 length: 14 residues. CDR3 sequence (DNA): TGTGCCAGCTCAAGTGACAGCGCGAGAACTGAAGCTTTCTTT. This encodes CASSSDSARTEAFF.

Ten or more counts support this clonotype. The gene calls are TRBV19 and TRBJ2-1, with 11 nucleotides matching TRBD2. Germline CDR1 is LNHDA and CDR2 is SQIVND (reference sequence). The junction had 2 bases not matched to a gene; V was cut back by 5 bases and J by 2 bases. This CDR3 is 15 amino acids long. This CDR3 reads CASSGSGGAYNEQFF. The DNA of the CDR3 is TGTGCCAGTAGTGGTAGCGGGGGGGCCTACAATGAGCAGTTCTTC.

This clonotype was detected a few times. The rearrangement uses TRBV20-1 and TRBJ2-1; D possibly corresponds to TRBD2 (6 bases). V shed 6 bases and J shed 6 bases, with 18 bases lying between them. CDR1 and CDR2 (germline): DFQATT, SNEGSKA (reference sequence). The CDR3 is made up of 14 amino acids. CDR3 nucleotide sequence: TGCAGTGCGTCGGGGAGGACCTTGGCCAATGAGCAGTTCTTC. Encoded protein: CSASGRTLANEQFF.

This clonotype was counted at least ten times. J is TRBJ2-1 and V is TRBV5-4; the match to TRBD2 covers 10 bases. This CDR3 is 13 amino acids long. The germline gives CDR1 SGHNT, CDR2 YYREEE (reference sequence). V gave up 4 bases and J gave up 6 bases; unmatched junction bases: 1. The DNA of the CDR3 is TGTGCCAGCAGCAGCGGGGGGGCCAATGAGCAGTTCTTC. Residues: CASSSGGANEQFF.

The table lists this clonotype with many counts. The V and J genes are TRBV20-1 and TRBJ2-5, with a tentative D call TRBD2 (5 bases). With 4 bases removed from V and 2 bases from J, the gap between germline ends came to 17 bases. Germline V CDR1 and CDR2: DFQATT, SNEGSKA (reference sequence). The CDR3 consists of 15 residues. CDR3 nucleotides: TGCAGTGCTACCAGAGGAGCGGCGACACAAGAGACCCAGTACTTC. Encoded protein: CSATRGAATQETQYF.

This clonotype was counted ten times or more. The V and J genes are TRBV5-1 and TRBJ2-6; TRBD2 matches at 7 bases. In germline, CDR1 is SGHRS, CDR2 YFSETQ. The CDR3 spans 15 residues. Trimming cost V 7 bases and J 2 bases; bases outside gene matches: 6. CDR3 sequence: CASAGGSPGANVLTF. The CDR3 DNA is TGCGCCAGCGCAGGCGGGAGTCCTGGGGCCAACGTCCTGACTTTC.

This clonotype was observed many times. The chain links TRBV15 to TRBJ2-1, with D perhaps TRBD1 (5 bases). Trimming removed 6 bases from V and 3 bases from J, with 9 bases in between. The germline V gene has CDR1 LNHNV and CDR2 YYDKDF (reference sequence). The length of the CDR3 is 13 residues. CDR3 DNA sequence: TGTGCCACCAGTAGGGGCAGCTACAATGAGCAGTTCTTC. Amino acid sequence: CATSRGSYNEQFF. Using reference TRBV15 and TRBJ2-1 for the parts outside the CDR3, the full variable domain is DAMVIQNPRYQVTQFGKPVTLSCSQTLNHNVMYWYQQKSSQAPKLLFHYYDKDFNNEADTPDNFQSRRPNTSFCFLDIRSPGLGDTAMYLCATSRGSYNEQFFGPGTRLTVL.

This clonotype was counted at least ten times. This CDR3 reads CSAVGGLGNQPQHF. In DNA, the CDR3 is TGCAGTGCTGTAGGGGGGTTGGGTAATCAGCCCCAGCATTTT. This rearrangement joins TRBV20-1 to TRBJ1-5, with D perhaps TRBD1 (6 bases). The CDR3 loop spans 14 amino acids. Deletions cut 5 bases from V and 4 bases from J, with 15 bases between. The germline gives CDR1 DFQATT, CDR2 SNEGSKA (reference sequence).

This clonotype was counted ten times or more. V and J are TRBV28 and TRBJ2-7; 9 nucleotides match TRBD1. Germline values: CDR1 MDHEN, CDR2 SYDVKM. The CDR3 spans 15 residues. The trim removed 0 bases at V and 3 bases at J, leaving 3 bases unmatched. The CDR3 here is CASSLWGQGSYEQYF. In nucleotides, the CDR3 is TGTGCCAGCAGTTTATGGGGACAGGGTAGCTACGAGCAGTACTTC.

Ten or more counts support this clonotype. This chain uses TRBV11-2 with TRBJ2-3, with TRBD2 identical over 9 bases. The CDR3 consists of 16 residues. Per germline, CDR1 SGHAT and CDR2 FQNNGV. Germline trimming cut 5 bases from V and 5 bases from J; bases unmatched to any gene: 11. CDR3 loop: CASSLGTSLGGDTQYF. CDR3 DNA: TGTGCCAGCAGCCTAGGGACTAGCCTGGGGGGAGATACGCAGTATTTT.

In its sample, this clonotype was seen many times. V is TRBV7-2 and J is TRBJ1-4; the D gene is possibly TRBD1 (5 bases). Germline assignment: CDR1 SGHTA and CDR2 FQGNSA. The CDR3 sequence is 15 residues long. V lost 5 bases, J lost 10 bases, and 20 bases lay in between. As DNA, the CDR3 is TGTGCCAGCAGCAAAAAGAGGGGTCGAGAGGGAAAACTGTTTTTT. Translating gives CASSKKRGREGKLFF. The full variable domain, in which reference TRBV7-2 and TRBJ1-4 provide the parts outside the CDR3, is GAGVSQSPSNKVTEKGKDVELRCDPISGHTALYWYRQSLGQGLEFLIYFQGNSAPDKSGLPSDRFSAERTGGSVSTLTIQRTQQEDSAVYLCASSKKRGREGKLFFGSGTQLSVL.

In its sample, this clonotype was seen many times. V usage is TRBV28 and J usage is TRBJ2-3, with 9 bases identical to TRBD1. This CDR3 has 15 residues. Germline CDR1 reads MDHEN; CDR2 reads SYDVKM. With V trimmed by 5 bases and J by 1 base, 4 bases remained unmatched. The CDR3 protein is CASSERTGGTDTQYF. Here the CDR3 DNA reads TGTGCCAGCAGTGAGAGGACAGGGGGCACAGATACGCAGTATTTT.

Ten or more counts support this clonotype. J is TRBJ1-5 and V is TRBV7-2; D perhaps matches TRBD1 (5 bases). CDR1 is SGHTA, CDR2 FQGNSA, per germline. Trimming removed 4 bases at V and 1 base at J, with 11 bases between. The CDR3 runs 15 residues. The CDR3 sequence is CASSWGPGSNQPQHF. The CDR3 DNA reads TGTGCCAGCAGCTGGGGACCAGGGAGCAATCAGCCCCAGCATTTT.

This clonotype was recorded many times. V is TRBV5-1 and J is TRBJ1-1, with 9 bases lining up with TRBD1. V was clipped by 7 bases and J by 2 bases; unmatched bases: 6. This CDR3 is built from 14 residues. From germline, CDR1 is SGHRS and CDR2 YFSETQ. This chain's CDR3 is CASGGDRANTEAFF. In DNA form, the CDR3 reads TGCGCCAGCGGCGGGGACAGGGCCAACACTGAAGCTTTCTTT.

This clonotype showed up many times. The DNA for the CDR3 is TGTGCCAGCAGTCCAACAGGGTCAGCCAAAAACATTCAGTACTTC. Protein sequence: CASSPTGSAKNIQYF. The rearrangement links TRBV6-6 to TRBJ2-4; possible D gene TRBD1, 6 bases. CDR3 length: 15 amino acids. CDR1 and CDR2 (germline): MNHNY, SVGAGI (reference sequence). The V end was cut by 5 bases, the J end by 0 bases, with 11 bases between.

Regarding this clonotype: This sequence may be a read error, since a much larger clone differs from it by one base. The chain has TRBV29-1 and TRBJ2-5; possible D gene TRBD1, 5 bases. The CDR3 contains 12 residues. The germline V gene has CDR1 SQVTM and CDR2 ANQGSEA. The CDR3 sequence: CGVGSHQGTQYF. CDR3 DNA: TGCGGCGTTGGAAGTCACCAGGGGACCCAGTACTTC.

At least ten counts were recorded for this clonotype. The genes are TRBV2 and TRBJ1-4; the D is unclear. The CDR3 loop spans 18 amino acids. The V and J ends lost 3 bases and 0 bases respectively, with 17 bases between them. Germline V lookup: CDR1 SNHLY, CDR2 FYNNEI. The CDR3 DNA reads TGTGCCAGCAGTGATGGCTGGGTGGACCTTGCAACTAATGAAAAACTGTTTTTT. Translating gives CASSDGWVDLATNEKLFF.

This clonotype was seen ten or more times. The rearrangement joins TRBV18 to TRBJ1-1; a weak D match, TRBD1 (5 bases). This CDR3 comprises 14 residues. Trimming pared 5 bases from V and 4 bases from J, leaving 14 bases between. Looked up from germline, CDR1 is KGHSH and CDR2 is LQKENI. CDR3 sequence reads: CASSSTTGPTEAFF. For the CDR3, the DNA is TGTGCCAGCTCATCAACGACGGGGCCCACTGAAGCTTTCTTT.

Points on this clonotype: Just one base apart from a much larger clone, this may be a read error. This CDR3 fails to terminate in the conserved phenylalanine or tryptophan, so it likely reflects a read error. CDR3 region: CSVRSTEAFC. The CDR3 DNA reads TGCAGCGTAAGAAGTACTGAAGCTTTCTGT. The V call is TRBV29-1, the J call TRBJ1-1; no firm D call. The germline V gene encodes CDR1 SQVTM and CDR2 ANQGSEA. The CDR3 has 10 amino acids. V shed 6 bases and J shed 5 bases, with 7 bases lying between them.

This clonotype was seen at least ten times. The chain is built from TRBV29-1 and TRBJ1-1, with 11 positions matching TRBD1. There are 15 residues in the CDR3. Germline trimming cut 4 bases from V and 2 bases from J; bases unmatched to any gene: 6. Germline assignment: CDR1 SQVTM and CDR2 ANQGSEA. CDR3 protein: CSVGGTGGGNTEAFF. CDR3 coding DNA: TGCAGCGTTGGGGGGACAGGGGGGGGAAACACTGAAGCTTTCTTT. The full variable domain, its missing parts supplied by reference TRBV29-1 and TRBJ1-1, is SAVISQKPSRDICQRGTSLTIQCQVDSQVTMMFWYRQQPGQSLTLIATANQGSEATYESGFVIDKFPISRPNLTFSTLTVSNMSPEDSSIYLCSVGGTGGGNTEAFFGQGTRLTVV.